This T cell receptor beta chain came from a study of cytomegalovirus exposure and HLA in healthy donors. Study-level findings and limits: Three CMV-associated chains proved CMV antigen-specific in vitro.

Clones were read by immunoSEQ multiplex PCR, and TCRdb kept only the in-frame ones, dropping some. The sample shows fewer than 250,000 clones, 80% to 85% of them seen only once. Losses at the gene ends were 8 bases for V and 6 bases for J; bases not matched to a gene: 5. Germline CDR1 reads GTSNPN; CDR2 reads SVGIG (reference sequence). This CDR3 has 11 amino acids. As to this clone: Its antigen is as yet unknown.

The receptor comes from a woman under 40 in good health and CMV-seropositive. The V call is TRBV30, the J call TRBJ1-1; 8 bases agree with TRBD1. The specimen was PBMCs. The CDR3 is CAVTGAAEAFF. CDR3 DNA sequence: TGTGCCGTGACAGGGGCGGCTGAAGCTTTCTTT.